This T cell receptor beta chain appears in the sequencing data of a study of neurological immune-mediated disorders (dated by TCRdb to about 2019). At the level of the whole study: Among the roughly 34 multiple sclerosis patients, approximately 30 had relapsing-remitting MS and 3 had secondary progressive MS. The study compared peripheral blood TCR-beta repertoires of HTLV-I-associated myelopathy (HAM/TSP) patients, multiple sclerosis patients and healthy controls using UMI-based sequencing. The roughly 100 TCR-beta libraries covered PBMC samples along with longitudinal samples, technical triplicates, and paired sorted CD4+ and CD8+ T-cell subsets. The cohort was made up of 68 subjects, consisting of roughly 14 HAM/TSP patients, around 35 multiple sclerosis patients and about 20 healthy controls.

cDNA was synthesized by template-switch 5'RACE using a primer with a 10-nucleotide random unique molecular identifier that tagged each TCR transcript. Over 200 million TCR-beta sequences, covering 15-18 subjects, were produced in each sequencing run. The RNeasy kit was used for extraction of total RNA. TCR-beta VDJ regions were amplified with primers for the TCR constant region and the 5'RACE anchor, using the KAPA Real-time Library Amplification kit. Sample indexes and Illumina adaptors were added in a first PCR, after which library yield was increased in a second PCR. The roughly 650 bp TCR product was size-selected on a 2% E-gel SizeSelection system after Ampure bead purification. Library quality was checked on a Bioanalyzer, concentration was measured with Qubit, and libraries were quantified with the Kapa Library Quantification kit before pooling. Libraries were sequenced paired-end 2 x 150 bp on an Illumina HiSeq 2500. To increase sequence diversity, about 25-31% phiX was spiked into each library pool. In the authors' own workflow: Quality-filtered reads were processed with the UMI-based MiGEC pipeline, which removed over 90% of raw TCR sequences during error correction. IMGT germline references were used for aligning VDJ genes, and each clonotype was defined as a unique CDR3 amino acid sequence together with its V-J genes. Clonal expansion, Shannon diversity, and CDR3 relatedness (CalcPairwiseDistances, ClusterSamples) were evaluated with VDJtools, and phylogenetic trees were built with CLCbio workbench. Clones with at least 8 unique UMIs were defined as expanded, with this threshold being based on coefficient-of-variation modelling across technical triplicates. The public reads were reanalyzed by TCRdb: fastp trimming at Q25, MiXCR alignment, in-frame beta chains only. Identical CDR3 proteins give one entry, which carries the most common genes and DNA. The V and J calls and clone size are TCRdb's, not the authors'. This sample comprises 55,000 to 85,000 distinct CDR3 sequences, approximately 3.4% of them detected only once. The ten top clones hold around 5.2% of the sample.

Study-level results and caveats: No identical CDR3 amino acid sequences were found to be shared among expanded clones across subjects, suggesting that TCR-beta repertoires were private in all groups. TCR clonal expansion was highest in HAM/TSP patients and lowest in MS patients, with MS patients falling below even healthy controls. The MS cluster was not associated with any clinical or MRI features, and the authors stated that larger cohorts are needed. In phylogenetic analysis, the repertoires of 18 of 34 MS patients grouped into a cluster of related CDR3 sequences, which suggests a possible signature at the repertoire level.

This clonotype was counted at least ten times. Its antigen is not yet known. Base quality data are lacking; no much larger clone is found one base away. Libraries from unsorted PBMCs were made from 2 million PBMCs kept in RNAlater at -80 degrees C until RNA extraction. Multiple sclerosis patients were enrolled in a US clinical protocol under which disease progression was evaluated by magnetic resonance imaging. Peripheral blood underwent Ficoll-Hypaque density gradient centrifugation to isolate PBMCs, which were then cryopreserved in liquid nitrogen. After removal of 5 bases from V and 6 bases from J, the junction retains 6 bases not matched to a gene. The germline V gene supplies CDR1 SGHRS and CDR2 YFSETQ. Taken from cysteine to phenylalanine, the CDR3 has 13 residues. Of the read, only the CDR3 DNA is kept; its 39 bases are in frame from base 1.

The chain links TRBV5-1 with TRBJ2-3, with 7 bases aligning to TRBD1. This TCR derives from a woman aged 45-65 years with multiple sclerosis. The specimen sequenced was PBMCs. The CDR3 region: CASRSDRADTQYF. The nucleotide sequence is TGCGCCAGCAGGTCCGACAGGGCCGATACGCAGTATTTT.